Each of the 2 T cell receptor beta chains below was sequenced from the same sample in a study of blood T cell repertoires in COVID-19. Sequencing used immunoSEQ multiplex PCR; TCRdb keeps in-frame clones, though not all of them. This sample has under 200,000 clones; about 82% occur once, and the top ten carry approximately 8.2%. The sample was peripheral blood. These TCRs come from a woman at least 80 years old with COVID-19, enrolled during active disease.

The gene calls are TRBV11-2 and TRBJ1-4; D is unresolved. The CDR3 runs to 16 residues. The V end was cut by 0 bases, the J end by 8 bases, with 16 bases between. Germline V lookup: CDR1 SGHAT, CDR2 FQNNGV. The CDR3: CASSLDRGRIEEKLFF. The CDR3 DNA reads TGTGCCAGCAGCTTAGATCGGGGAAGGATCGAGGAAAAACTGTTTTTT.

J is TRBJ1-2 and V is TRBV6-1, with D possibly being TRBD1 (5 bases). V gave up 1 base and J gave up 5 bases, with 14 bases separating them. Germline V gene lookup returns CDR1 MNHNS and CDR2 SASEGT. The length of the CDR3 is 15 residues. The CDR3 DNA sequence: TGTGCCAGCAGTGAAGACCTTCGGGCAGGGTATGGCTACACCTTC. Translated, it gives CASSEDLRAGYGYTF.